This T cell receptor (beta chain) originates from a study of Ad26.COV2.S vaccination and SARS-CoV-2 variants. As for treatment: around 19 received Ad26.COV2.S at low or high dose, single or two shots; about 5 received placebo; per-sample allocation not given. Vaccine and placebo recipients were sampled on day 63 after the first injection. Here immunoSEQ multiplex PCR was the method, and the copy in TCRdb shows in-frame clones only, minus some. The profile shows about 380,000 clones, about 83% of them singletons. The sequencing here drew on peripheral blood, taken in a trial of Ad26.COV2.S vaccine versus placebo. The TCR originated in a person between 18 and 59 years old who received the Ad26.COV2.S COVID-19 vaccine or a placebo.

CDR3 residues: CASSETSGSVYEQYF. The DNA of the CDR3 is TGTGCCAGTAGCGAGACTAGCGGGAGCGTCTACGAGCAGTACTTC. The V and J genes are TRBV19 and TRBJ2-7, with 12 nucleotides matching TRBD2. V shed 6 bases, J shed 3 bases, and the junction held 6 bases outside the gene matches. The CDR3 is 15 amino acids. In germline, CDR1 is LNHDA, CDR2 SQIVND (reference sequence).